This T cell receptor beta chain was identified during a study of cytomegalovirus exposure and HLA in healthy donors (dated by TCRdb to 2017 to 2019). In terms of the full investigation: In an earlier analysis of some 550 of the donors, 250 to 300 Gb of sequence data and 90 million to 120 million unique TCR beta sequences from some 170 million T cells were reported. The study combined high-throughput TCR immunosequencing, statistical association of individual TCRs with disease status, and machine learning to predict cytomegalovirus infection status. About five DR-DQ haplotypes were treated as single units for association and clustering because of strong linkage in the cohort. Among the roughly 400 genotyped donors, 75% to 90% belonged to the genetic ancestry cluster associated with self-reported Caucasian donors. In an earlier analysis of more than 550 of the donors, high-throughput TCR beta sequencing was used to judge whether each TCR beta V gene segment behaved as functional or pseudogenic. The study used immunosequencing to profile the T cell repertoires of around 600 subjects and linked those repertoires to cytomegalovirus serostatus. A later genetic analysis took genome-wide SNP genotypes for about three fifths of the roughly 700 donors and used that subset as a discovery cohort. All discovery cohort repertoires had been generated using a single sequencing platform. Both class I and class II loci were covered by HLA typing, at four-digit resolution. A later analysis re-analyzed previously published TCR beta repertoires from 600 to 850 donors and added high-resolution HLA genotyping to study TCR occurrence patterns. Along with the approximately 700-subject first cohort, a separate validation cohort of some 130 different subjects was used. The later analysis used no new phenotypic data to find candidate immune exposures, relying instead on TCR beta sequences and their occurrence across donors. Typing coverage varied by locus: roughly 620-640 donors for A, B, C, DRB1 and DQB1; approximately 500 for DQA1; over 600 for DPA1; fewer than 480 for DPB1. The study aimed to test whether cataloging public T cell receptors could reveal signatures of past pathogen exposure. Donor age, sex, ethnicity and CMV serostatus were collected together with the repertoire data. Among around 400 genotyped donors of the cohort, an average of approximately 240,000 unique TCR beta nucleotide sequences was sequenced per donor, of which roughly 17% were non-productive. Roughly 300 gigabases of sequencing data and approximately 93 million unique TCR sequences were included in an early release covering roughly 700 HLA-typed donors.

The cohort was made up of 650 to 700 healthy bone marrow donors. All cohort members were sampled while nominally healthy, although unrecorded immune exposures were likely present. Of the approximately 700 cohort members, 250 to 300 had positive CMV serostatus and 350 to 450 had negative CMV serostatus, and CMV serostatus was not recorded for the donor. Each donor provided a peripheral blood sample, and peripheral blood mononuclear cells were used for TCR beta sequencing. Genomic DNA was extracted from the blood cell samples with the Qiagen DNeasy Blood Extraction Kit. In its sample, this clone was seen a few times. This clone's antigen is unknown. Base qualities are not recorded, but no much larger clone differs from it by a single base. The protocol used for the library was the immunoSEQ multiplex PCR assay. The multiplex PCR relied on a mix of 60 forward primers for TCR Vbeta segments and 13 reverse primers for TCR Jbeta segments. The CDR3 region of rearranged TCR beta genes was amplified from genomic DNA by a multiplex PCR assay. On the Illumina HiSeq System, the amplified TCR beta libraries were sequenced as 87-base-pair reads. The paper's processing steps were these. A later analysis tallied approximately 87 million unique TCR beta chains across the 666 repertoires, and approximately 12 million of those chains were shared by two or more donors. To remove PCR and sequencing errors, raw reads were error-corrected and collapsed into unique sequences using a nearest-neighbor algorithm that merged closely related sequences. Alignment of CDR3 sequences to IMGT reference sequences was used to assign V, D and J gene segments. Each retained sequence needed at least a six-nucleotide match to both a V gene segment and a J gene segment. A rearrangement counted as productive if the CDR3 had no stop codons and remained in frame with V and J, and every other rearrangement counted as non-productive. Following IMGT convention, CDR3 was defined as the stretch from the second conserved V-encoded cysteine to the conserved J-encoded phenylalanine. Sequences without an unambiguous match to a single V gene segment were excluded from the earlier analysis of almost 600 of the donors. An earlier analysis of approximately 590 of the donors called V segments functional above 56.7% productive rearrangements and segregating when the between-donor standard deviation exceeded 5%. A statistical classification framework was developed to diagnose cytomegalovirus status using the catalog of TCR beta chain sequences. In a later analysis, V and J genes were assigned by comparing TCR nucleotide sequences against IMGT/GENE-DB human TR gene sequences. The TCRdist pipeline was used in a later analysis to assign CDR3 sequences and most-parsimonious VDJ recombination scenarios. In a later analysis, every TCR beta chain was defined by the combination of its CDR3 amino acid sequence and its V-gene family, and reads without a unique V-gene family were dropped. As a way to deal with suspected cross-contamination and a sequencing artifact, a later analysis dropped 500 to 700 nucleotide sequences that were highly shared and had low generation probability. In a later analysis, a clonal expansion index was calculated for each public chain from normalized within-repertoire ranks of inferred template counts. In a later analysis, generation probabilities were computed with a VDJ recombination model fitted to out-of-frame rearrangements, and the resulting probabilities were checked against IGoR. In a later analysis, TCR-TCR, TCR-HLA and TCR-CMV co-occurrence was scored with hypergeometric tests, and a repertoire-size bias correction was applied to TCR pairs. A later analysis estimated false discovery rates by permuting HLA or CMV assignments 20 times. In a later analysis, co-occurring TCRs were grouped using DBSCAN, with TCRdist sequence similarity added in when clustering inside HLA-allele-positive subsets. For co-occurrence clustering, repertoires with fewer than 30,000 or more than 120,000 public chains were excluded, along with roughly five repertoires with anomalous nucleotide sharing. Drawn from immuneACCESS, this table holds only the in-frame rearrangements with V and J called that TCRdb kept. Clones are partly lost; checked studies trace under half to an unresolved V gene and leave the rest unexplained. V and J calls and clone size are as listed in that table; D and trimming were resolved from the DNA. The sample table shows roughly 130,000 clones, and about 80% are seen once. The top ten clones comprise over 1% of the sample.

The paper's findings and limits, for the study overall: Roughly uniform sequencing depth across donors was assumed in presence/absence analyses, although this assumption may not hold. Most TCR sequences were seen in very few donors, while some public TCRs were found in many individuals. A further reported finding was that TCR beta sequences accurately predicted the HLA-A and HLA-B alleles for most subjects in the first cohort. The authors suggested that the approach could potentially be extended to other disease states and immunological phenotypes. HLA typing was unavailable for some donors at each locus, so association tests used only the typed subset. In an earlier analysis of 587 of the donors, most TCR beta V segments appeared in productive rearrangements about 87% or about 30% of the time, broadly matching IMGT annotations. CMV serostatus was the only immune exposure information available for the cohort. A later genetic analysis reported fewer N-insertions in productive TCRs among donors in an Asian-associated ancestry cluster than the roughly 670-donor mean. In a later analysis, the rate of TCR association differed among HLA loci, with DRB1 alleles having the most associated TCRs and HLA-C alleles having the fewest. This cohort had only TCR beta chains sequenced, and the lack of alpha or paired-chain data limited which features could be detected. A later analysis found that most CMV-associated TCR beta chains appeared HLA-restricted, with HLA associations seemingly driven largely by CMV exposure. When HLA alleles, especially DR and DQ, strongly co-occurred, TCR associations were difficult to assign to individual alleles. A group of highly shared sequence variants was considered likely to be a technical artifact of the sequencing pipeline. A later analysis found that HLA-associated TCR beta chains were more clonally expanded and had lower generation probabilities than equally common non-associated chains. Some IMGT-functional V segments, including TRBV6-2 and TRBV6-3, could not be told apart with the 87-base-pair reads, so those segments were excluded. A later analysis reported that several top co-occurrence clusters appeared linked to parvovirus B19, influenza, CMV and Epstein-Barr virus. The study listed approximately 150 TCR beta chains as associated with cytomegalovirus. Linkage disequilibrium might explain the correlated functional status among segregating V segments, but an unknown experimental factor could not be excluded. In vitro tests confirmed that a few of the cytomegalovirus-associated TCR beta chains recognize cytomegalovirus antigens. A later analysis associated about 17,000 TCR beta sequences with specific HLA alleles at a false discovery rate of 0.05. In a later genetic analysis, a missense DCLRE1C variant was associated with V-gene and J-gene trimming of TCR beta chains, and the association was replicated in an independent cohort. The classifier was reported to diagnose cytomegalovirus status with high specificity and sensitivity in both the original and validation cohorts. Because counts were too low, under 20 rarely observed V segments, including chromosome 9 orphons, were left out of the earlier analysis of approximately 500 of the donors.

CDR1 is given as LGHNA and CDR2 as YNFKEQ, both from the germline V gene. Trimming costs V 0 bases and J 4 bases, and their ends lie 18 bases apart. The CDR3 holds 18 amino acids from the cysteine to the phenylalanine. Of the read, only the CDR3 DNA is kept; its 54 bases are in frame from base 1. Sample: PBMCs. This sequence uses TRBV4-2 and TRBJ1-4; TRBD1 could be the D gene, as 5 bases match. The TCR comes from a human donor in good health. This receptor carries the CDR3 CASSQERVRDAYNEKLFF. The DNA sequence reads TGTGCCAGCAGCCAAGAGAGGGTGCGGGACGCTTATAATGAAAAACTGTTTTTT.